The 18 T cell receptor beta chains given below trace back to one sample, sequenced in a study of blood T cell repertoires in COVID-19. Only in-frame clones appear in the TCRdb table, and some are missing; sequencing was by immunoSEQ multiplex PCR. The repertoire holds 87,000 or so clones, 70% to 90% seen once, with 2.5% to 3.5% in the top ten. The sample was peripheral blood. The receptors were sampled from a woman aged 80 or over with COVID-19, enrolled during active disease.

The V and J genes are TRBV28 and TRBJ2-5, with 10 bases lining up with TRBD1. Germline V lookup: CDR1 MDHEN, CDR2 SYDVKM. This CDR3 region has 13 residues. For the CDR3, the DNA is TGTGCAGAAGCGGGACAGGGGTCGGAGACCCAGTACTTC. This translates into CAEAGQGSETQYF. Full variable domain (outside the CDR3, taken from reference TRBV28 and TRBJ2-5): DVKVTQSSRYLVKRTGEKVFLECVQDMDHENMFWYRQDPGLGLRLIYFSYDVKMKEKGDIPEGYSVSREKKERFSLILESASTNQTSMYLCAEAGQGSETQYFGPGTRLLVL.

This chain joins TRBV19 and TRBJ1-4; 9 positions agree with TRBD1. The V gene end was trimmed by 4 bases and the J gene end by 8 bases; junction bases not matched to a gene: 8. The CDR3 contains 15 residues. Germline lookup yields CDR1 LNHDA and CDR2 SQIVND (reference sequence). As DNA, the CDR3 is TGTGCCAGTAGTACCGTACAGGGGGCACACGAAAAACTGTTTTTT. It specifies CASSTVQGAHEKLFF.

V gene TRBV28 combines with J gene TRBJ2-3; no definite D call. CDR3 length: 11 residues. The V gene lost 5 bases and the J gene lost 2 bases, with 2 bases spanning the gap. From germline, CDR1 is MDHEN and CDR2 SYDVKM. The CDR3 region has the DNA TGTGCCAGCAGTCACACAGATACGCAGTATTTT. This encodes CASSHTDTQYF. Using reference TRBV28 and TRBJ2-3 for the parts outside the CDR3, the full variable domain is DVKVTQSSRYLVKRTGEKVFLECVQDMDHENMFWYRQDPGLGLRLIYFSYDVKMKEKGDIPEGYSVSREKKERFSLILESASTNQTSMYLCASSHTDTQYFGPGTRLTVL.

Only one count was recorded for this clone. CDR3 DNA sequence: TGTGCCAGTAGTACCCGACAGGGAAACTCCTACGAGCAGTACTTC. This gives the protein CASSTRQGNSYEQYF. The chain couples TRBV19 to TRBJ2-7; 7 nucleotides agree with TRBD1. The J segment lost 0 bases and the V segment lost 4 bases, leaving 6 bases of the junction unmatched. This CDR3 spans 15 amino acids. Germline CDR1 reads LNHDA; CDR2 reads SQIVND (reference sequence). Full variable domain (remainder filled in from reference TRBV19 and TRBJ2-7): DGGITQSPKYLFRKEGQNVTLSCEQNLNHDAMYWYRQDPGQGLRLIYYSQIVNDFQKGDIAEGYSVSREKKESFPLTVTSAQKNPTAFYLCASSTRQGNSYEQYFGPGTRLTVT.

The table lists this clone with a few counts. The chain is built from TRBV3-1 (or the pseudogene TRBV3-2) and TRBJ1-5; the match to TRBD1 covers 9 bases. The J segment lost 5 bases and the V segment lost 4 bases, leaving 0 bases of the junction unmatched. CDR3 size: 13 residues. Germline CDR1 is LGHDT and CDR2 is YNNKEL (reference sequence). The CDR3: CASSRDRDQPQHF. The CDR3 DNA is TGTGCCAGCAGCCGGGACAGGGATCAGCCCCAGCATTTT.

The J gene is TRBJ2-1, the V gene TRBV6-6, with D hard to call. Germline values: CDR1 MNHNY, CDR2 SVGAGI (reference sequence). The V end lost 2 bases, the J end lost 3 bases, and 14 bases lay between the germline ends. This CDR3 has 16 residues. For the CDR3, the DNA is TGTGCCAGCAGTTACCATGACTCTATCAGCTACAATGAGCAGTTCTTC. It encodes CASSYHDSISYNEQFF.

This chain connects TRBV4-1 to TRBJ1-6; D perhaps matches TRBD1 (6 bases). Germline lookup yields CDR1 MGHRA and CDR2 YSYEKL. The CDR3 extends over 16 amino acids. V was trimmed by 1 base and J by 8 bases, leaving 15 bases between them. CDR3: CASSQARVRGYSPLHF. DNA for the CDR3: TGCGCCAGCAGCCAAGCCCGTGTCAGGGGATATTCACCCCTCCACTTT.

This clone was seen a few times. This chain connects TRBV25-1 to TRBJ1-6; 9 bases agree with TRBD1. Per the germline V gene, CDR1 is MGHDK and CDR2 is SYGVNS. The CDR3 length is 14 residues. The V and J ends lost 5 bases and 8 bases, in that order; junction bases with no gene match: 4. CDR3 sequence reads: CASSRQGDHSPLHF. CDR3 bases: TGTGCCAGCAGTAGACAGGGGGATCATTCACCCCTCCACTTT.

The CDR3 coding sequence is TGTGCCAGCAGACTAGGGGGAGAGTGGGCTTTCTTT. It is translated as CASRLGGEWAFF. The V call is TRBV28, the J call TRBJ1-1; TRBD1 is a possible D gene (6 bases). From germline, CDR1 is MDHEN and CDR2 SYDVKM. V lost 6 bases and J 11 bases, leaving 16 bases between the germline ends. CDR3 length: 12 residues.

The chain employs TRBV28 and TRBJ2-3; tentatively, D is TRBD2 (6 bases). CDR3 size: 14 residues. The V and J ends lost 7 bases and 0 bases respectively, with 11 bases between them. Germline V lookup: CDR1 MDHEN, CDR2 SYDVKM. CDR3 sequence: CASTRRVSTDTQYF. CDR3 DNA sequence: TGTGCCAGCACAAGGAGGGTTAGCACAGATACGCAGTATTTT.

CDR3 sequence reads: CASSPTGDYGYTF. The CDR3 region has the DNA TGTGCCAGTAGTCCAACCGGGGACTATGGCTACACCTTC. This chain uses TRBV19 with TRBJ1-2, with D unclear. The CDR3 runs to 13 residues. The germline gives CDR1 LNHDA, CDR2 SQIVND (reference sequence). Trimming left V 5 bases short and J 3 bases short, with 10 bases between.

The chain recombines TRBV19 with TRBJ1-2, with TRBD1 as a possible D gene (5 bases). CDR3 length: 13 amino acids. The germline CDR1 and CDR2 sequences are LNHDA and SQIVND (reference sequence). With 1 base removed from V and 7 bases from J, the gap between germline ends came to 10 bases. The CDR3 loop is CASSIVGGGGYTF. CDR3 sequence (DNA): TGTGCCAGTAGTATAGTCGGGGGAGGTGGCTACACCTTC.

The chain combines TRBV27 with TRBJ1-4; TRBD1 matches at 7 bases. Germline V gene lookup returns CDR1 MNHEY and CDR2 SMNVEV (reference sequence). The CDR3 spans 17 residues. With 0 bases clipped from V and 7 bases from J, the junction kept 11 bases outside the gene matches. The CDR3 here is CASSLSGLTGVGEKLFF. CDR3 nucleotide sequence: TGTGCCAGCAGTTTATCGGGGCTTACAGGGGTCGGTGAAAAACTGTTTTTT.

The CDR3 spells CASRGGEQFF. The CDR3 DNA is TGCGCCAGCAGGGGGGGGGAGCAGTTCTTC. This chain uses TRBV10-2 with TRBJ2-1; the match to TRBD2 covers 7 bases. V lost 6 bases and J lost 10; bases outside the gene matches: 0. CDR3 size: 10 residues. The germline V gene encodes CDR1 WSHSY and CDR2 SAAADI.

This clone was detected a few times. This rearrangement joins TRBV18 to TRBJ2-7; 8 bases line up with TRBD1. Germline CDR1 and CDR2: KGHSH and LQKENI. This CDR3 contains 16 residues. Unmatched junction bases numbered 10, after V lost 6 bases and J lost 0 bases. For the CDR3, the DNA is TGTGCCAGCTCCCCCTCGACAGGGGCGGGCTCCTACGAGCAGTACTTC. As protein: CASSPSTGAGSYEQYF.

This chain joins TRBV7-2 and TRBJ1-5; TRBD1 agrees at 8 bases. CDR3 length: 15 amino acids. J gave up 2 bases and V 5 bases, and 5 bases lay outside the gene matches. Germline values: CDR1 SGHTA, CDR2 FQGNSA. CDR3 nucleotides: TGTGCCAGCAGCACCGACAGGGGCGGCAATCAGCCCCAGCATTTT. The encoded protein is CASSTDRGGNQPQHF.

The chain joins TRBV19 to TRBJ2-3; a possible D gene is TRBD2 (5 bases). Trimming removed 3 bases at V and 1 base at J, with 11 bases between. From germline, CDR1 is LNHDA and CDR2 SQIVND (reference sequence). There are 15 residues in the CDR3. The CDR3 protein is CASSIGTSRTDTQYF. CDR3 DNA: TGTGCCAGTAGTATTGGTACTAGTCGCACAGATACGCAGTATTTT.

The CDR3 nucleotides are TGTGCCAGCAGCCCAAGAGGGGGCGCGAACACCGGGGAGCTGTTTTTT. Translation: CASSPRGGANTGELFF. The rearrangement joins TRBV7-2 to TRBJ2-2; 7 bases are shared with TRBD1. Germline-derived CDR1 and CDR2 are SGHTA and FQGNSA. J gave up 0 bases and V 5 bases, and 6 bases lay outside the gene matches. This CDR3 has 16 residues. The full variable domain, its missing parts supplied by reference TRBV7-2 and TRBJ2-2, is GAGVSQSPSNKVTEKGKDVELRCDPISGHTALYWYRQSLGQGLEFLIYFQGNSAPDKSGLPSDRFSAERTGGSVSTLTIQRTQQEDSAVYLCASSPRGGANTGELFFGEGSRLTVL.